The T cell receptor beta chain under discussion was sequenced for a study of T cells after somatic rescue of genetic block. Sequencing was performed with immunoSEQ multiplex PCR; in TCRdb, only in-frame clones are kept and a portion is missing. The profile shows under 150,000 clones, around nine tenths of them singletons. Sequencing used peripheral blood mononuclear cells (PBMCs). This TCR was recovered from a woman aged 18-30 years.

Here the CDR3 reads CASSLQGEQYF. The CDR3 bases are TGTGCCAGCAGTCTGCAGGGCGAGCAGTACTTC. The chain uses TRBV6-1 and TRBJ2-7, with D perhaps TRBD1 (5 bases). The CDR3 consists of 11 residues. The V gene's germline CDR1 is MNHNS and CDR2 SASEGT. Trimming removed 5 bases at V and 6 bases at J, with 8 bases between.